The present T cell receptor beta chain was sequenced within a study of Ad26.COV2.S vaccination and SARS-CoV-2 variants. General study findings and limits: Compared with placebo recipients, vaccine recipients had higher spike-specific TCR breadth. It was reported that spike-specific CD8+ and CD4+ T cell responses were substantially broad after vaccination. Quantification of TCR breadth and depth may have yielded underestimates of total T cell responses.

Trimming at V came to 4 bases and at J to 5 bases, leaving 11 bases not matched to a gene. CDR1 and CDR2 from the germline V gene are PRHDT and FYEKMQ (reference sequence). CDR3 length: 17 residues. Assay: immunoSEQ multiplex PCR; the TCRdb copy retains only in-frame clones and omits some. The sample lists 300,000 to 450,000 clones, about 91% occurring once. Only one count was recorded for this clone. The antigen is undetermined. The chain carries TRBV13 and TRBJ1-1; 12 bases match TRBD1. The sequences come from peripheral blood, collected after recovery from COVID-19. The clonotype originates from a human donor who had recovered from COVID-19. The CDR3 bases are TGTGCCAGCAGCTCAGTGGGGACAGGGGGCGCAGGAACTGAAGCTTTCTTT. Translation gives CASSSVGTGGAGTEAFF.